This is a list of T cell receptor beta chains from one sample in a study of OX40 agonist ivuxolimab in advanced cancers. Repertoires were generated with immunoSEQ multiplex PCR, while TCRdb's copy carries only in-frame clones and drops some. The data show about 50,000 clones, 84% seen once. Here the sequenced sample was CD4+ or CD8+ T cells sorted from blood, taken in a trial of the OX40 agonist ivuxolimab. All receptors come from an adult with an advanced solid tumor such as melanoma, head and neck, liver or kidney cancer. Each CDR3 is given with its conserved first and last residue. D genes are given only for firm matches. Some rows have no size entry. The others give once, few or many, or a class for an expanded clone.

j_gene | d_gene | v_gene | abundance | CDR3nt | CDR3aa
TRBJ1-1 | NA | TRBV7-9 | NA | TGTGCCAGCAGCTTAAGACAAGAAGGGACTGAAGCTTTCTTT | CASSLRQEGTEAFF
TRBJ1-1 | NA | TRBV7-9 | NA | TGTGCCAGCAGCCATTACCGAACAGTGACAGCTCCCACTGAAGCTTTCTTT | CASSHYRTVTAPTEAFF
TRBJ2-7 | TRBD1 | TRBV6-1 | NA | TGTGCCAGCAGCCGACAGGGGGGTTCGTACGAGCAGTACTTC | CASSRQGGSYEQYF
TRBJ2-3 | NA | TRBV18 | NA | TGTGCCAGCTCCACAGGCTGGACAGATACGCAGTATTTT | CASSTGWTDTQYF
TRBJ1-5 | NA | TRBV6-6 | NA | TGTGCCGGATGCCTTAATAGTGGACAGCCCCAGCATTTT | CAGCLNSGQPQHF
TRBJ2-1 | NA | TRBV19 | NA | TGTGCCAGTAGTATCGCAAGCGACCCTTACAATGAGCAGTTCTTC | CASSIASDPYNEQFF
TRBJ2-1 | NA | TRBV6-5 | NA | TGTGCCAGCCGAAAGGATTTTAATGAGCAGTTCTTC | CASRKDFNEQFF
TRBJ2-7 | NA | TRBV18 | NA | TGTGCCAGCTCACCACGGGCGGGGAGATCCTACGAGCAGTACTTC | CASSPRAGRSYEQYF
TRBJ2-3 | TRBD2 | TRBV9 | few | TGTGCCAGCAGCTACACCGGGACTAGCGGGACAGATACGCAGTATTTT | CASSYTGTSGTDTQYF
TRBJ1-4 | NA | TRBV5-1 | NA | TGCGCCAGCAGCTGGGCCCCCGGCAGAGATGAAAAACTGTTTTTT | CASSWAPGRDEKLFF
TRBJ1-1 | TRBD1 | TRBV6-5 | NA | TGTGCCAGCAGTTACTCTAGGACAGGGAACACTGAAGCTTTCTTT | CASSYSRTGNTEAFF
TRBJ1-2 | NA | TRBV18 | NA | TGTGCCAGCTCAGCATCTCGGAGTTACAGGGTCGCGTTCTATGGCTACACCTTC | CASSASRSYRVAFYGYTF
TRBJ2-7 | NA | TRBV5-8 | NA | TGTGCCAGCAGCTTGCAGGGTCCCTACGAGCAGTACTTC | CASSLQGPYEQYF
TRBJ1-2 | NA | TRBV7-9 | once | TGTGCCAGCGGACCCCGGGGAGGATATGGCTACACCTTC | CASGPRGGYGYTF
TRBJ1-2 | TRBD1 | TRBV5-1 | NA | TGCGCCAGCAGCTTAGGACAGGTCGGGAGCGGTGGCTACACCTTC | CASSLGQVGSGGYTF
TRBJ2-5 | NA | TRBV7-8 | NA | TGTGCCAGCAGCCTCCAAGAGACCCAGTACTTC | CASSLQETQYF
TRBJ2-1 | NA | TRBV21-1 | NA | NA | CASRYLCSGRANEQFF
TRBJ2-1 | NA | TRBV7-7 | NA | TGTGCCAGCAGCTTAGGGCCCACTAGCTACAATGAGCAGTTCTTC | CASSLGPTSYNEQFF
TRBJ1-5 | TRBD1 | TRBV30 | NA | TGTGCCTGGGACAGGGGTCTAGATCAGCCCCAGCATTTT | CAWDRGLDQPQHF
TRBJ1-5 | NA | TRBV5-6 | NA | TGTGCCAGCAGCTTGTTCCCAGGTCATCAGCCCCAGCATTTT | CASSLFPGHQPQHF
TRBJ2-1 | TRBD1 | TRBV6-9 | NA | TGTGCCAGCATGCGGGACAGGAACAATGAGCAGTTCTTC | CASMRDRNNEQFF
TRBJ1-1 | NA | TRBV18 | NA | TGTGCCAGCTCCTCGGGGGGACGGGGGAACACTGAAGCTTTCTTT | CASSSGGRGNTEAFF
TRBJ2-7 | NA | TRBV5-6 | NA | TGTGCCAGCAGCTTGACGCTTGTCGCCGGGGCGGGAATTAGCGAGCAGTACTTC | CASSLTLVAGAGISEQYF